Listed below are T cell receptor beta chains from one sample, sequenced in a study of patients and donors after allogeneic stem cell transplantation. TCRdb redid the calling of the RT-PCR reads with MiXCR, one entry per CDR3 protein. The sample holds around 150,000 distinct CDR3 sequences; roughly two fifths are singletons and the top ten take 50%. Sequencing was performed on blood, either unsorted or a sorted T cell fraction (not recorded which). Receptor source: a human donor who was either an allogeneic HSCT recipient or a stem cell or donor lymphocyte infusion donor (not recorded which). It is not recorded whose cells these are; they may come from a transplant donor. The CDR3 runs from the conserved cysteine through the conserved F or W. A row's size may be missing; if present it is once, few, many or a size class.

J | size | V | CDR3
TRBJ1-4 | NA | TRBV7-2 | CASSLGWQGSELFF
TRBJ1-2 | few | TRBV4-3 | CASSQDRSTTYGYTF
TRBJ2-5 | NA | TRBV5-1 | CASSLLPDLQETQYF
TRBJ1-4 | NA | TRBV2 | CASDRGPSTNEKLFF
TRBJ2-1 | few | TRBV12-3/TRBV12-4 | CASSPSGTPSYNEQFF
TRBJ2-2 | NA | TRBV9 | CASRTGNTGELFF
TRBJ1-5 | NA | TRBV7-2 | CASSQGWLGQPQHF
TRBJ1-6 | NA | TRBV27 | CASRVPGQGSNSPLHF
TRBJ1-4 | NA | TRBV25-1 | CASSEHRDFENLFF
TRBJ2-2 | NA | TRBV6-5 | CASSLTWLNTGELFF
TRBJ2-4 | NA | TRBV4-3 | CASSRDLRSSIQYF
TRBJ2-5 | few | TRBV15 | CATSSRQGGETQYF
TRBJ2-5 | NA | TRBV4-3 | CASSQDWDRSKETQYF
TRBJ1-4 | few | TRBV9 | CASSSEGDKWNEKLFF
TRBJ1-3 | NA | TRBV7-8 | CASSLSGSPSGNTIYF
TRBJ1-5 | few | TRBV27 | CASSLSRGKQPQHF
TRBJ1-1 | NA | TRBV3-1 | CASSHPNRGQGARNTEAFF
TRBJ1-1 | few | TRBV7-9 | CASTQRGDTEAFF
TRBJ1-2 | NA | TRBV3-1 | CASSQVTGYGYTF
TRBJ1-2 | NA | TRBV6-5 | CASSWAGDNGYTF
TRBJ1-6 | once | TRBV28 | CASRRHGPFNSPLHF
TRBJ1-1 | once | TRBV20-1 | CSARGPRVGAFF
TRBJ1-1 | once | TRBV6-6 | CASSYKPGLNTEAFF
TRBJ2-3 | NA | TRBV20-1 | CSARPWTSGGAGDTQYF
TRBJ1-4 | NA | TRBV6-6 | CASSPDRFNEKLFF
TRBJ1-1 | few | TRBV6-5 | CASSTRVTEAFF
TRBJ1-2 | NA | TRBV4-1 | CASSQVVDYGYTF
TRBJ1-2 | NA | TRBV6-5 | CASSYITGGAKGYTF
TRBJ1-5 | NA | TRBV20-1 | CSAEGGTASPYSNQPQHF
TRBJ1-2 | once | TRBV28 | CASRDVPGDRFRNYGYTF
TRBJ2-1 | NA | TRBV11-2 | CASSLELAVEQFF
TRBJ2-5 | NA | TRBV29-1 | CSANRGETQYF
TRBJ1-2 | many | TRBV20-1 | CSGKNRALYGYTF
TRBJ1-2 | many | TRBV6-1 | CASSEAGGLNYGYTF
TRBJ1-1 | NA | TRBV6-5 | CASSYSGRATEAFF
TRBJ1-2 | NA | TRBV10-3 | CATTPTGPNYGYTF
TRBJ1-1 | NA | TRBV29-1 | CSVRQGNTEAFF
TRBJ2-5 | few | TRBV9 | CASSGDSQETQYF
TRBJ2-3 | NA | TRBV7-2 | CASSQLAGGQSAYF